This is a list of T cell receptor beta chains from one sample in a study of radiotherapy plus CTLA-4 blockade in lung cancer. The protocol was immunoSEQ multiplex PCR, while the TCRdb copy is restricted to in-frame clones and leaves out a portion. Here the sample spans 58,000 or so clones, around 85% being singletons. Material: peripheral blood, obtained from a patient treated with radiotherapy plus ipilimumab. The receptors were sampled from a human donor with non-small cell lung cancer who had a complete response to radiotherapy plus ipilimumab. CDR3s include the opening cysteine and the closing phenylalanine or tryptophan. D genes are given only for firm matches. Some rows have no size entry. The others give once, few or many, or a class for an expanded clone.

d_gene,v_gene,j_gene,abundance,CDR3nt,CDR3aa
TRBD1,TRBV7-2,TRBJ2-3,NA,TGTGCCAGCAGCCGAGGGACAGGGACCGATACGCAGTATTTT,CASSRGTGTDTQYF
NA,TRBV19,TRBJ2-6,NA,TGTGCCAGTAGTATGAGGAGGGACGGGGCCAACGTCCTGACTTTC,CASSMRRDGANVLTF
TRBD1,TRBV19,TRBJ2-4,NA,TGTGCCAGTAGCCGACATCGGACAGGGGCTGCCAAAAACATTCAGTACTTC,CASSRHRTGAAKNIQYF
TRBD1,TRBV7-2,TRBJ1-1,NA,TGTGCCAGCAGCTGGACAGGTTCGGGAACTGAAGCTTTCTTT,CASSWTGSGTEAFF
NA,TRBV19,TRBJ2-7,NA,TGTGCCAGTAGTATAGCCCCCTTTAGTGCCGAGCAGTACTTC,CASSIAPFSAEQYF
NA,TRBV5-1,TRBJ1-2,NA,TGCGCCAGCAGCTTGGGGGGGGGACGCCCTGGCGACTATGGCTACACCTTC,CASSLGGGRPGDYGYTF
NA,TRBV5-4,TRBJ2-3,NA,TGTGCCAGCAGCCTATCGGGTACAGATACGCAGTATTTT,CASSLSGTDTQYF
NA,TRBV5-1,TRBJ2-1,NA,TGCGCCAGCAGCCCATGGGGGACAGCGGGTACCTACAATGAGCAGTTCTTC,CASSPWGTAGTYNEQFF
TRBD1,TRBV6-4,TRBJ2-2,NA,TGTGCCAGCAGGCCGACGCCAGGGGGTAGCGGGGAGCTGTTTTTT,CASRPTPGGSGELFF
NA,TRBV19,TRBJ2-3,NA,TGTGCCAGTAGTATTGGGCCGCAGGCAGATACGCAGTATTTT,CASSIGPQADTQYF
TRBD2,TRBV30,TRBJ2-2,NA,TGTGCCTGGAGGCCAGGACTAGGATCCTACGGACGGGCCGGGGAGCTGTTTTTT,CAWRPGLGSYGRAGELFF
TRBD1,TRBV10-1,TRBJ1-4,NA,TGCGCCAGCAGTGACCAGGGACAGGGGATTGAAAAACTGTTTTTT,CASSDQGQGIEKLFF
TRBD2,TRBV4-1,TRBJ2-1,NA,TGCGCCAGCAGCCAAGGGCGGGGGTTTGAGCAGTTCTTC,CASSQGRGFEQFF
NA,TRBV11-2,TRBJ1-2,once,TGTGCCAGCAGCTTAGATCAAACCAGGCAAAGCTATGGCTACACCTTC,CASSLDQTRQSYGYTF
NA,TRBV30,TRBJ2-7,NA,TGTGCCTGGAGTGTCCGGAGCGAGCAGTACTTC,CAWSVRSEQYF
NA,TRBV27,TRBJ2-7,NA,TGTGCCAGCAGTTTCCTATACGAGCAGTACTTC,CASSFLYEQYF
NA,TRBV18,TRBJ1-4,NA,TGTGCCAGCTCCCAAAACGAGGGTAACAATGAAAAACTGTTTTTT,CASSQNEGNNEKLFF
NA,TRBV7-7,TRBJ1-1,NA,TGTGCTAGCAGCCCGTTGCAGGGAGGTGAAGCTTTCTTT,CASSPLQGGEAFF
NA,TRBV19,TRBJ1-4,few,TGTGCCAGTAGTTCTTCAGGCCCAGCAACTAATGAAAAACTGTTTTTT,CASSSSGPATNEKLFF
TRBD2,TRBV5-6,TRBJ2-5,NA,TGTGCCAGCAGCGACTGGACTAGCGGGTCTCAAGAGACCCAGTACTTC,CASSDWTSGSQETQYF
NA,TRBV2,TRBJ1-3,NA,TGTGCCAGCAGTGAAATCCCACAGCCCCGGGGAAACACCATATATTTT,CASSEIPQPRGNTIYF
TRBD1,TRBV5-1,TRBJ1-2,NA,TGCGCCAGCAGCCTGGGGACAGGGAGGGGGAACTATGGCTACACCTTC,CASSLGTGRGNYGYTF
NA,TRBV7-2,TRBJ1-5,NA,TGTGCCAGCAGCTCCCTTCCTTATAGCAATCAGCCCCAGCATTTT,CASSSLPYSNQPQHF
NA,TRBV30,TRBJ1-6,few,TGTGCCTGGAGGACCCCGGGGTCCTATAATTCACCCCTCCACTTT,CAWRTPGSYNSPLHF
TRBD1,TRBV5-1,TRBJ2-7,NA,TGCGCCAGCAGCTTGACTACTGGGACAGGGGGATTCGACGAGCAGTACTTC,CASSLTTGTGGFDEQYF
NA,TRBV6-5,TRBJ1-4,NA,TGTGCCAGCAGTTACTCGATTCGGCGGATTGAAAAACTGTTTTTT,CASSYSIRRIEKLFF
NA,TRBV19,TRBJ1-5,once,TGTGCCAGTAGTATCACAGTTAATCAGCCCCAGCATTTT,CASSITVNQPQHF
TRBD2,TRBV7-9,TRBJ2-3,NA,TGTGCCAGCAGCTACGCAGCGGGAGGGCCTACAGATACGCAGTATTTT,CASSYAAGGPTDTQYF
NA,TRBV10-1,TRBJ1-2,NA,TGCGCCAGCAGTGATGGTGCGGGATATGGCTACACCTTC,CASSDGAGYGYTF
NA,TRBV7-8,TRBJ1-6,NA,TGTGCCAGCAGTTTTGGACAAAATAATTCACCCCTCCACTTT,CASSFGQNNSPLHF
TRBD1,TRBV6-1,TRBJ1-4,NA,TGTGCCAGCAGTGAAGTTCAGGGGGCGGGTGAAAAACTGTTTTTT,CASSEVQGAGEKLFF
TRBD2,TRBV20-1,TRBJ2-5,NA,TGCAGTGCTGTCTTTGGGGGGGACCAGTACTTC,CSAVFGGDQYF
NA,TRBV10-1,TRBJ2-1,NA,TGCGCCAGCAGTGAGCGGGAGCCCTACAATGAGCAGTTCTTC,CASSEREPYNEQFF
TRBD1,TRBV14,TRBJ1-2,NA,TGTGCCAGCAGCCTGGGACAGGGATTTGTTGGAGGCTACACCTTC,CASSLGQGFVGGYTF
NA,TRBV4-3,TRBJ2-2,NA,TGCGCCAGCAGTCCCCCGGGACTGCTGAACACCGGGGAGCTGTTTTTT,CASSPPGLLNTGELFF
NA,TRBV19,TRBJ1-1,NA,TGTGCCAGTAGTAGGGTCGACAGAGACACTGAAGCTTTCTTT,CASSRVDRDTEAFF
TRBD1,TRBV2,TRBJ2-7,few,TGTGCCAGCAGTGAGGGACAGCCGGCCTACGAGCAGTACTTC,CASSEGQPAYEQYF
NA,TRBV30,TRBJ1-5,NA,TGTGCCTGGAGTGACAGTAGCAATCAGCCCCAGCATTTT,CAWSDSSNQPQHF
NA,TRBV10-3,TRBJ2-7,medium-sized,TGTGCCATCAGTGGGGCCAGCTCCTACGAGCAGTACTTC,CAISGASSYEQYF
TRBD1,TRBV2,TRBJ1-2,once,TGTGCCAGCAGTGAAGCAGAGTCCGGGACAGGGGGCAGACATGGCTACACCTTC,CASSEAESGTGGRHGYTF